Detailed here is one T cell receptor beta chain. What it binds is not known. This record belongs to a study of T-cell memory formation after mild COVID-19. Whole-study findings and limits: Contracting CD4+ clones sat mainly in CM and EM; CD8+ in EMRA. While clones contracting from day 15 to 85 were balanced between CD4 and CD8, later expanders leaned CD4+.

TCRdb passed the 5' RACE reads through MiXCR, listing each CDR3 protein once. The profile shows fewer than 500,000 distinct CDR3 sequences, about 23% of them singletons. The CDR3 covers 15 residues. The germline gives CDR1 MNHEY, CDR2 SVGAGI. The trim removed 6 bases at V and 5 bases at J, leaving 6 bases unmatched. Sequences were obtained from PBMCs or a T cell subset sorted from them (not recorded which). The sequence was obtained from an adult woman who had mild COVID-19 (a few samples of this study predate the infection). Cell type and time point are not known. The rearrangement joins TRBV6-5 to TRBJ2-1, with 11 bases lining up with TRBD2. DNA for the CDR3: TGTGCCAGCAGGGGAATAGCGGGAGGGAACAATGAGCAGTTCTTC. This gives the protein CASRGIAGGNNEQFF.